One and the same sample provided the 12 T cell receptor beta chains below, sequenced in a study of control samples from healthy donors and cancer patients. Generated by immunoSEQ multiplex PCR, the TCRdb table keeps only in-frame clones and is missing some. The sample has 130,000 or so clones; roughly 90% are singletons. The sample comprised blood. These receptors came from a man aged 35-49 years in good health.

In this sample, this clone turned up a few times. This chain joins TRBV10-1 and TRBJ2-7, with 7 positions matching TRBD2. The CDR3 extends over 12 amino acids. V was clipped by 6 bases and J by 2 bases; unmatched bases: 1. From germline, CDR1 is WNHNN and CDR2 SYGVQD (reference sequence). DNA for the CDR3: TGCGCCAGCAGCGGGGGGACCTACGAGCAGTACTTC. Encoded protein: CASSGGTYEQYF.

The chain employs TRBV11-2 and TRBJ1-2, with D maybe TRBD1 (5 bases). Germline CDR1 SGHAT, CDR2 FQNNGV. The CDR3 totals 13 residues. V was pared by 1 base and J by 8 bases, with 11 bases between. The CDR3: CASSLGGTGGYTF. CDR3 coding DNA: TGTGCCAGCAGCTTAGGGGGGACGGGAGGCTACACCTTC.

This chain's CDR3 is CASSNSRGNTEAFF. CDR3 in DNA: TGCGCCAGCAGCAATTCTCGGGGGAACACTGAAGCTTTCTTT. The rearrangement uses TRBV10-2 and TRBJ1-1; D uncertain. The CDR3 is 14 amino acids. The germline CDR1 and CDR2 sequences are WSHSY and SAAADI. Trimming removed 6 bases at V and 1 base at J, with 12 bases between.

The CDR3, as DNA: TGTGCCAGCAGCTTCCGCGGGGAGAGCACAGATACGCAGTATTTT. Protein product: CASSFRGESTDTQYF. The chain combines TRBV13 with TRBJ2-3; tentatively, D is TRBD2 (6 bases). Trimming removed 3 bases at V and 0 bases at J, with 10 bases between. The CDR3 is 15 amino acids. Germline CDR1 reads PRHDT; CDR2 reads FYEKMQ (reference sequence). Full variable domain (remainder filled in from reference TRBV13 and TRBJ2-3): AAGVIQSPRHLIKEKRETATLKCYPIPRHDTVYWYQQGPGQDPQFLISFYEKMQSDKGSIPDRFSAQQFSDYHSELNMSSLELGDSALYFCASSFRGESTDTQYFGPGTRLTVL.

This chain uses TRBV5-1 with TRBJ2-1, with 11 bases aligning to TRBD2. CDR1 is SGHRS, CDR2 YFSETQ, per germline. V shed 1 base and J 4 bases; nucleotides not matched to a gene: 4. CDR3 length: 16 residues. In nucleotides, the CDR3 is TGCGCCAGCAGCTTGCTAGCGGGGGGTATATACAATGAGCAGTTCTTC. It specifies CASSLLAGGIYNEQFF.

V usage is TRBV12-3 or TRBV12-4 and J usage is TRBJ1-1, with 8 bases that match TRBD1. Trimming cost V 5 bases and J 8 bases; bases outside gene matches: 7. The CDR3 consists of 13 residues. The CDR3 DNA is TGTGCCAGCAGTCGGACAGGGAGCCTCGAAGCTTTCTTT. Encoded protein: CASSRTGSLEAFF.

The chain combines TRBV5-1 with TRBJ2-6; a weak D match, TRBD1 (5 bases). Germline-derived CDR1 and CDR2 are SGHRS and YFSETQ. Trimming stripped 7 bases from V and 2 bases from J, with 10 bases between. This CDR3 is built from 14 residues. The CDR3 sequence is CASARVPGANVLTF. CDR3 bases: TGCGCCAGCGCCAGGGTACCTGGGGCCAACGTCCTGACTTTC.

This clone was detected once. V usage is TRBV12-2 and J usage is TRBJ2-7; the DNA was not compared with TRBD1, the D call given in the table. TRBV12-2 is termed a pseudogene. The CDR3 has 16 residues. CDR3 bases: TGTGCAAGTCGCCCGGGGGACAGGGAAAGCTCCTACGAGCAGTACTTC. It codes for CASRPGDRESSYEQYF.

The chain carries TRBV19 and TRBJ1-1, with unresolved D. V was clipped by 5 bases and J by 1 base, with 11 bases between them. The CDR3 contains 14 residues. Looked up from germline, CDR1 is LNHDA and CDR2 is SQIVND (reference sequence). As DNA, the CDR3 is TGTGCCAGTAGTCTGTGGGCAGGGAACACTGAAGCTTTCTTT. Its translation is CASSLWAGNTEAFF.

The V gene is TRBV5-8, the J gene TRBJ2-3; a weak D match, TRBD1 (5 bases). V lost 0 bases, J lost 0 bases, and 11 bases lay in between. The CDR3 consists of 16 residues. CDR1 is SGHTS, CDR2 YDEGEE, per germline. The CDR3 sequence is CASSLGQSPSTDTQYF. Here the CDR3 DNA reads TGTGCCAGCAGCTTGGGACAGAGCCCTAGCACAGATACGCAGTATTTT. Together with reference TRBV5-8 and TRBJ2-3, the CDR3 gives the full variable domain: EAGVTQSPTHLIKTRGQQATLRCSPISGHTSVYWYQQALGLGLQFLLWYDEGEERNRGNFPPRFSGRQFPNYSSELNVNALELEDSALYLCASSLGQSPSTDTQYFGPGTRLTVL.

The chain recombines TRBV14 with TRBJ2-7; the match to TRBD1 covers 9 bases. V gave up 8 bases and J gave up 0 bases; unmatched junction bases: 5. Germline CDR1 is SGHDN and CDR2 is FVKESK. There are 14 residues in the CDR3. This chain's CDR3 is CASGRTGVSYEQYF. The CDR3 nucleotides read TGTGCCAGCGGACGGACAGGGGTCTCCTACGAGCAGTACTTC.

This clone showed up just a few times. In the same sample, other DNA sequences code for this CDR3. The chain uses TRBV7-9 and TRBJ2-7; D call uncertain. The CDR3 totals 11 residues. Per germline, CDR1 SEHNR and CDR2 FQNEAQ (reference sequence). V dropped 2 bases and J dropped 1 base, with 0 bases sitting between them. The CDR3 DNA reads as TGTGCCAGCAGCTTATCCTACGAGCAGTACTTC. It encodes CASSLSYEQYF.